A selection of T cell receptor beta chains follows, all from one sample in a study of CD8+CD57+ T cells in acquired aplastic anemia. TCRdb used MiXCR to reprocess the reads, holding one entry per CDR3 protein. The table lists more than 150,000 distinct CDR3 sequences, 46% of them singletons, with approximately 2.9% in the top ten. Material: sorted CD4+, CD8+, or CD8+CD57+ T cells (not recorded which) from PBMCs. All receptors derive from a human donor in good health. CDR3s include the opening cysteine and the closing phenylalanine or tryptophan. D genes are given only for firm matches. Some rows mark clone size as missing; the rest say once, few, many or name a class of expanded clone.

j_call | d_call | clone_size | v_call | cdr3_nt | cdr3_aa
TRBJ1-6 | NA | NA | TRBV2 | TGTGCCAGCAGCGGACAGCACGGTTCACCCCTCCACTTT | CASSGQHGSPLHF
TRBJ1-1 | NA | NA | TRBV2 | TGTGCCAGCAGGAGGGACATCAGGAACACTGAAGCTTTCTTT | CASRRDIRNTEAFF
TRBJ1-1 | NA | many | TRBV4-3 | TGCGCCAGCCGGGGGCAGGGGAGCACTGAAGCTTTCTTT | CASRGQGSTEAFF
TRBJ2-3 | NA | many | TRBV20-1 | TGCAGTGCTAGAGGTAGTTTTCCAGATACGCAGTATTTT | CSARGSFPDTQYF
TRBJ1-2 | NA | few | TRBV28 | TGTGCCAGCAGTTTTAATGGGGTTGGACGTGGCTACACCTTC | CASSFNGVGRGYTF
TRBJ1-1 | NA | many | TRBV5-1 | TGCGCCAGCAGCTTGGTCACCTTGAACACTGAAGCTTTCTTT | CASSLVTLNTEAFF
TRBJ1-1 | NA | NA | TRBV29-1 | TGCAGCGTTGTGATAGGCACTGAAGCTTTCTTT | CSVVIGTEAFF
TRBJ1-6 | NA | many | TRBV6-5 | TGTGCCAGCAGTTACTCGGGACGGCCTTTTAATTCACCCCTCCACTTT | CASSYSGRPFNSPLHF
TRBJ2-3 | NA | NA | TRBV29-1 | TGCAGCAGGGACACCCGCACAGATACGCAGTATTTT | CSRDTRTDTQYF
TRBJ2-3 | NA | NA | TRBV29-1 | TGCAGCGTTGAAGGAGGTGGCACAGATACGCAGTATTTT | CSVEGGGTDTQYF
TRBJ1-3 | TRBD1 | many | TRBV25-1 | TGTGCCAGCAGCGGGACAGGGGCAGGAAACACCATATATTTT | CASSGTGAGNTIYF
TRBJ1-5 | TRBD1 | many | TRBV20-1 | TGCAGTGCTTGGACAGGTCCGGGCCCCCAGCATTTT | CSAWTGPGPQHF
TRBJ2-5 | NA | few | TRBV24-1 | TGTGCCACCAGTGATTTGGGAGGCGGACCCCGTGGGGAGACCCAGTACTTC | CATSDLGGGPRGETQYF
TRBJ1-6 | NA | NA | TRBV13 | TGTGCCAGCAGCCGGCTTGGCAATCTCGCCAGCACGAGCTCCTATAATTCACCCCTCCACTTT | CASSRLGNLASTSSYNSPLHF
TRBJ2-1 | TRBD1 | once | TRBV11-2 | TGTGCCAGCAGCAGTGGTGGGACAGCCTACAATGAGCAGTTCTTC | CASSSGGTAYNEQFF
TRBJ2-7 | NA | many | TRBV25-1 | TGTGCCAGCAGTGAATCCGGTCAGAACTACGAGCAGTACTTC | CASSESGQNYEQYF
TRBJ1-5 | NA | NA | TRBV4-1 | TGCGCCAGCAGCCAAGCGTCAGGGATCAATCAGCCCCAGCATTTT | CASSQASGINQPQHF
TRBJ2-1 | TRBD2 | many | TRBV11-2 | TGTGCCAGCAGCTTTGTACTAGCGGGAGCCAATGAGCAGTTCTTC | CASSFVLAGANEQFF
TRBJ2-3 | TRBD1 | NA | TRBV3-1 | TGTGCCAGCACGAAACAGGGGGCCACAGATACGCAGTATTTT | CASTKQGATDTQYF
TRBJ2-7 | NA | NA | TRBV10-2 | TGCGCCAGCAGTGAGTCGGGGTACGAGCAGTACTTC | CASSESGYEQYF
TRBJ2-7 | TRBD1 | once | TRBV14 | TGTGCCAGCAGCCATTGGGACAGGGGCAACGTTTACGAGCAGTACTTC | CASSHWDRGNVYEQYF
TRBJ2-2 | NA | once | TRBV29-1 | TGCAGCGTTGATACGGGGAAGGTCGGGGAGCTGTTTTTT | CSVDTGKVGELFF
TRBJ2-5 | NA | many | TRBV20-1 | TGCAGTGCTTCGCAAGCGGGCCCACAAGAGACCCAGTACTTC | CSASQAGPQETQYF
TRBJ2-2 | TRBD2 | NA | TRBV12-3/TRBV12-4 | TGTGCCAGCAGTTCCCCCGGACTAGCGGGGGCCACGAACACCGGGGAGCTGTTTTTT | CASSSPGLAGATNTGELFF
TRBJ2-4 | NA | many | TRBV19 | TGTGCCAGTAGGAATCCGGGAACCTCGGGGATTCAGTACTTC | CASRNPGTSGIQYF
TRBJ2-3 | NA | few | TRBV13 | TGTGCCAGCACCGCAGATACGCAGTATTTT | CASTADTQYF
TRBJ1-5 | NA | NA | TRBV10-3 | TGTGCCATCAGTGATGGGATAGGTCAGCCCCAGCATTTT | CAISDGIGQPQHF
TRBJ2-2 | NA | many | TRBV4-1 | TGCGCCAGCAGCCGACCGGGACTGAACACCGGGGAGCTGTTTTTT | CASSRPGLNTGELFF
TRBJ2-7 | NA | NA | TRBV12-3/TRBV12-4 | TGTGCCAGCAGACCTAGCGGACGACAGGGTGGGGAGCAGTACTTC | CASRPSGRQGGEQYF
TRBJ2-1 | NA | few | TRBV10-1 | TGCGCCAGCAGTGAGTCGCCTTTGGGATACAATGAGCAGTTCTTC | CASSESPLGYNEQFF
TRBJ1-5 | NA | NA | TRBV2 | TGTGCCAGCAGTGAAGGGGTTTATCAGCCCCAGCATTTT | CASSEGVYQPQHF
TRBJ1-1 | NA | NA | TRBV7-3 | TGTGCCAGCAGCTTGTTTGGGAGCACTGAAGCTTTCTTT | CASSLFGSTEAFF
TRBJ2-1 | NA | few | TRBV7-3 | TGTGCCAGCAGCTTAACGAACCACAATGAGCAGTTCTTC | CASSLTNHNEQFF
TRBJ1-2 | TRBD1 | NA | TRBV11-1 | TGTGCCAGCAGCTTCTCCCGATTACAGGGGATGGGCTATGGCTACACCTTC | CASSFSRLQGMGYGYTF
TRBJ2-3 | TRBD2 | few | TRBV5-1 | TGCGCCAGCAGCTTGAGGGGACTAGCGGGGGAAGCGCAGTATTTT | CASSLRGLAGEAQYF
TRBJ2-1 | TRBD2 | NA | TRBV19 | TGTGCCAGTTGGGCTAGCGGGAGTCGGAACAATGAGCAGTTCTTC | CASWASGSRNNEQFF
TRBJ2-7 | NA | many | TRBV5-1 | TGCGCCAGCAGCTTGGATTCAGGCTACGAGCAGTACTTC | CASSLDSGYEQYF